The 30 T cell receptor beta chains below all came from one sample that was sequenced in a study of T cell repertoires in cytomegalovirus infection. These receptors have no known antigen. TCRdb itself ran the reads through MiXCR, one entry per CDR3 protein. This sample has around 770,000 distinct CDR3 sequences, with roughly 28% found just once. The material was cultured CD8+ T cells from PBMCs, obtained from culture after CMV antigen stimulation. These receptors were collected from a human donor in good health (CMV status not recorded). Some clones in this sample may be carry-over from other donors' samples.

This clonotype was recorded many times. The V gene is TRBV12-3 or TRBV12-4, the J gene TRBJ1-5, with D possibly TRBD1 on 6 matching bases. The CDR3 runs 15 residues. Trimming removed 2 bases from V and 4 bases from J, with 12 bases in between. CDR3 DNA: TGTGCCAGCAGTTTATCCGGGGGCGGAAATCAGCCCCAGCATTTT. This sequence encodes CASSLSGGGNQPQHF.

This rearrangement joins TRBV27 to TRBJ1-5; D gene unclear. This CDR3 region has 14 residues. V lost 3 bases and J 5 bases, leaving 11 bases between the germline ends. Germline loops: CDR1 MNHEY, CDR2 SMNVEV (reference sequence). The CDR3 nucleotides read TGTGCCAGCAGTTTGGGCAGGATTGATCAGCCCCAGCATTTT. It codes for CASSLGRIDQPQHF.

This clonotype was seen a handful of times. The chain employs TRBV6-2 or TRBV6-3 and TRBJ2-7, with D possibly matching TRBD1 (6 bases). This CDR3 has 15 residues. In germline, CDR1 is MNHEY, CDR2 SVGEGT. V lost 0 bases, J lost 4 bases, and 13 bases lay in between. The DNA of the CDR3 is TGTGCCAGCAGTTACTCCCCTGGGGGCGCTTACGAGCAGTACGTC. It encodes CASSYSPGGAYEQYV.

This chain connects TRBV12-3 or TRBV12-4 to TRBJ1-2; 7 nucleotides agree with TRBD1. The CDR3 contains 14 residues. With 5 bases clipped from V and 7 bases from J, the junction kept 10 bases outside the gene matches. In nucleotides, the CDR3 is TGTGCCAGCAGTGAAAGACAGGGTGTCCCTGGCTACACCTTC. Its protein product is CASSERQGVPGYTF.

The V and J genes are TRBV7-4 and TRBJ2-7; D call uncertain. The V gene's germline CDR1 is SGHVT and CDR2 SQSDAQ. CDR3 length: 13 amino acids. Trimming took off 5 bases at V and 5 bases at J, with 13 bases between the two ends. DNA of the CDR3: TGTGCCAGCAGCCCTGACTTGTTCCACGAGCAGTACGTC. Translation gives CASSPDLFHEQYV.

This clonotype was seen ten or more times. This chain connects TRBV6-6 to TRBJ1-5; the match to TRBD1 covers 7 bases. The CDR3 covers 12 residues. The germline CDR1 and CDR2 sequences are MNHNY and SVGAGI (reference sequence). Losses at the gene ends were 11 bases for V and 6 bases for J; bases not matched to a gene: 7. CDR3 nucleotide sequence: TGTGCCGTCAGACAGGGAGTTCAGCCCCAGCATTTT. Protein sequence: CAVRQGVQPQHF.

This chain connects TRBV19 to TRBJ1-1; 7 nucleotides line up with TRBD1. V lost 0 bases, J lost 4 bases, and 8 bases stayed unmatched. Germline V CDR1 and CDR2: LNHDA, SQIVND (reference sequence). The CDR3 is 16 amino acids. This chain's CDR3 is CASSIERGRGSTEAFF. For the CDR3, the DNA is TGTGCCAGTAGTATAGAAAGGGGCAGGGGGAGCACTGAAGCTTTCTTT.

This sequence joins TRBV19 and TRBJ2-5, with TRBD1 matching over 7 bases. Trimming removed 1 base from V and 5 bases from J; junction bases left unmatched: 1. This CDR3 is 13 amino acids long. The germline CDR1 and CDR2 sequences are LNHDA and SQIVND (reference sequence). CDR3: CASSIVQGETQYF. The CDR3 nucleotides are TGTGCCAGTAGTATAGTACAGGGGGAGACCCAGTACTTC. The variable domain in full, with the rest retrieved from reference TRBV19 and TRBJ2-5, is DGGITQSPKYLFRKEGQNVTLSCEQNLNHDAMYWYRQDPGQGLRLIYYSQIVNDFQKGDIAEGYSVSREKKESFPLTVTSAQKNPTAFYLCASSIVQGETQYFGPGTRLLVL.

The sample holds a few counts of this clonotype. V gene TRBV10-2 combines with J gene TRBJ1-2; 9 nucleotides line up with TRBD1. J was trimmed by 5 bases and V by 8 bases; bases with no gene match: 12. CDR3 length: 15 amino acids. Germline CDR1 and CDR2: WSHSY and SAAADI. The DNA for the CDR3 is TGCGCCAGCGGTAACCCGGGACAGGGTAATTATGGCTACACCTTC. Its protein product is CASGNPGQGNYGYTF.

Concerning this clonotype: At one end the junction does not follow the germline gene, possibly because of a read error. The CDR3: CVSRWDGLNTGELFF. The CDR3 coding sequence is TGTGTCAGCAGATGGGACGGATTGAACACCGGGGAGCTGTTTTTT. V usage is TRBV27 and J usage is TRBJ2-2; D possibly matches TRBD1 or TRBD2 (5 bases each). There are 15 residues in the CDR3. The germline gives CDR1 MNHEY, CDR2 SMNVEV (reference sequence).

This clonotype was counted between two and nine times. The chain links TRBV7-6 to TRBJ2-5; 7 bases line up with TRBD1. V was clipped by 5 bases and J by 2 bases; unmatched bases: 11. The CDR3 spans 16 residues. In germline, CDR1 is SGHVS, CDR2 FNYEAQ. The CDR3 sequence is CASSRGQKTLQETQYF. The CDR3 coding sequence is TGTGCCAGCAGCAGGGGACAGAAGACTTTGCAAGAGACCCAGTACTTC.

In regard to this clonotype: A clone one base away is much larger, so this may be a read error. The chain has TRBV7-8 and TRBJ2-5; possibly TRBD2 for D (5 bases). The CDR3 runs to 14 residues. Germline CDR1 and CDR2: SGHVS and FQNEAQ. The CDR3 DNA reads TGTGCCAGCGGCTTAGCGCAAGGTTCGGAGACCCAGTACTTC. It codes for CASGLAQGSETQYF.

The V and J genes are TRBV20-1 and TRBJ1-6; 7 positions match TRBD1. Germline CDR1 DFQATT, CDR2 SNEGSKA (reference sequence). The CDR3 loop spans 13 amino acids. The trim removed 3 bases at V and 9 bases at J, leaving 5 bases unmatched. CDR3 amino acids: CSAREGALSPLHF. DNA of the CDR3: TGCAGTGCTAGGGAGGGGGCGCTTTCACCCCTCCACTTT.

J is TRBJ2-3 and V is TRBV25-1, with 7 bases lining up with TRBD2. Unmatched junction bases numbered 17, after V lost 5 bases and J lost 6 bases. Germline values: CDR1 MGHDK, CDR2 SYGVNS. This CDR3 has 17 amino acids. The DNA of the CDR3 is TGTGCCAGCAGTCCGCACCCCGACGGAAGGGAGGGGGATACGCAGTATTTT. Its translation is CASSPHPDGREGDTQYF.

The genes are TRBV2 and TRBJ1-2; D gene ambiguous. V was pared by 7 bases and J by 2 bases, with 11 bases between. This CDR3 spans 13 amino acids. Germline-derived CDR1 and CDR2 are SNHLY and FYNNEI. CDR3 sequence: CASIVIRNYGYTF. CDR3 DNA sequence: TGTGCCAGCATCGTCATACGGAACTATGGCTACACCTTC.

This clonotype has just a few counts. The CDR3 loop is CATSSDRAPNTEAFF. The CDR3 DNA reads as TGTGCCACCAGCAGTGACAGGGCTCCGAACACTGAAGCTTTCTTT. This rearrangement joins TRBV15 to TRBJ1-1; 7 bases agree with TRBD1. With V trimmed by 3 bases and J by 1 base, 5 bases remained unmatched. The germline gives CDR1 LNHNV, CDR2 YYDKDF (reference sequence). The CDR3 contains 15 residues.

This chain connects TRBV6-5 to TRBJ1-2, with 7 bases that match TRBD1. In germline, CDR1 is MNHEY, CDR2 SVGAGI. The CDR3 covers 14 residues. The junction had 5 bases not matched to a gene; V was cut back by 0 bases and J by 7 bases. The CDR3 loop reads CASSYSGTASGYTF. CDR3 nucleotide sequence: TGTGCCAGCAGTTACTCCGGGACAGCTTCTGGCTACACCTTC.

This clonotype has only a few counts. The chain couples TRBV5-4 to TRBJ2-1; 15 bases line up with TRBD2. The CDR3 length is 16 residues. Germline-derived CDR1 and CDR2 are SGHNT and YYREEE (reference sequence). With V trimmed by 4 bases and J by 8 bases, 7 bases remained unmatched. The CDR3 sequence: CASSIWTSGGAYEQFF. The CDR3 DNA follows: TGTGCCAGCAGCATCTGGACTAGCGGGGGGGCTTATGAGCAGTTCTTC.

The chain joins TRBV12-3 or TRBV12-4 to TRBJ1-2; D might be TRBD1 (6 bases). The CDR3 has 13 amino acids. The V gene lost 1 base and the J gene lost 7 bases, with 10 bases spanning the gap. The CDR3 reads CASSLGLGAGYTF. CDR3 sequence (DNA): TGTGCCAGCAGTTTAGGTCTGGGGGCTGGCTACACCTTC.

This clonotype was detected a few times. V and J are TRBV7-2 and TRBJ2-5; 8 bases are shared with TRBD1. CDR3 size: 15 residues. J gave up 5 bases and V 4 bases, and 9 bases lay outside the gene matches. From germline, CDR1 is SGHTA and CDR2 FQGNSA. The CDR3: CASSSWDRTEETQYF. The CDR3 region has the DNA TGTGCCAGCAGCTCCTGGGACAGGACCGAGGAGACCCAGTACTTC.

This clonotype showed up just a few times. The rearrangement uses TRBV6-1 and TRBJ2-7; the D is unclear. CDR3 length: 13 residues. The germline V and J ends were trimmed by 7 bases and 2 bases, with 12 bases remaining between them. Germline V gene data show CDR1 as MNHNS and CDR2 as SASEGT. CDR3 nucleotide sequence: TGTGCCAGCACCTCGGGCCTCACCTACGAGCAGTACTTC. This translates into CASTSGLTYEQYF.

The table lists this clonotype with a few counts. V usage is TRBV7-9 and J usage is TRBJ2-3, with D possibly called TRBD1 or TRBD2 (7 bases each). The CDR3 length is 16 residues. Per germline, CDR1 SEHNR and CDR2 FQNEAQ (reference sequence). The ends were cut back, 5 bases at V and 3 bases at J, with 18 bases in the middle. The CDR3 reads CASSPKTGRGTDTQYF. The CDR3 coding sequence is TGTGCCAGCAGCCCCAAGACAGGGAGGGGAACAGATACGCAGTATTTT.

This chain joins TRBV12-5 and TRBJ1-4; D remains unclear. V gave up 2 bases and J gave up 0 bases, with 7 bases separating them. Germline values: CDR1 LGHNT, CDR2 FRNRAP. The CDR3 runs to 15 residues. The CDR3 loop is CASGLSEATNEKLFF. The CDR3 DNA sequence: TGTGCTAGTGGTTTGTCAGAGGCAACTAATGAAAAACTGTTTTTT.

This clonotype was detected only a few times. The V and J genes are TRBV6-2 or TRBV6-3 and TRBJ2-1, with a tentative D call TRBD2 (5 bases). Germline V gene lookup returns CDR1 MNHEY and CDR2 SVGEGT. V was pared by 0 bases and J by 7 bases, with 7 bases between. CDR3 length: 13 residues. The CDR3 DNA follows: TGTGCCAGCAGTTACTCCGAGGGAAATGAGCAGTTCTTC. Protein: CASSYSEGNEQFF.

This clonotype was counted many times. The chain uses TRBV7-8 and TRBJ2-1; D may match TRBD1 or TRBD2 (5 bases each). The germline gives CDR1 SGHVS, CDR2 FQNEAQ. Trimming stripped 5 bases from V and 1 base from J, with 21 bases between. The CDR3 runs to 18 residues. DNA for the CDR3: TGTGCCAGCAGCACTTCCCCCCCGGGGCGGCTATCCTACAATGAGCAGTTCTTC. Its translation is CASSTSPPGRLSYNEQFF. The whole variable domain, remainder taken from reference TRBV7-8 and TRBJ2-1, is GAGVSQSPRYKVAKRGQDVALRCDPISGHVSLFWYQQALGQGPEFLTYFQNEAQLDKSGLPSDRFFAERPEGSVSTLKIQRTQQEDSAVYLCASSTSPPGRLSYNEQFFGPGTRLTVL.

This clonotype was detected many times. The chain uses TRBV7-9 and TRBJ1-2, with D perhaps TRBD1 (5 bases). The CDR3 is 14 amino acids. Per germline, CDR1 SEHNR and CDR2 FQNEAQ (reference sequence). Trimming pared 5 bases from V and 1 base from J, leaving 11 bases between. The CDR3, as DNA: TGTGCCAGCAGCCTTCGGACACATAACTATGGCTACACCTTC. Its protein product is CASSLRTHNYGYTF.

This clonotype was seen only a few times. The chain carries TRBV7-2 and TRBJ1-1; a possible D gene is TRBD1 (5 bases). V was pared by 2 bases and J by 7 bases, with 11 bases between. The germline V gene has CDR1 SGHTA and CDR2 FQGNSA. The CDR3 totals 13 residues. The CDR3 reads CASSLFGGIEAFF. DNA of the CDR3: TGTGCCAGCAGCTTATTTGGGGGTATTGAAGCTTTCTTT.

CDR3 residues: CASSSRQISGANVLTF. CDR3 sequence (DNA): TGTGCCAGCAGCTCGCGACAGATCTCTGGGGCCAACGTCCTGACTTTC. V gene TRBV7-3 combines with J gene TRBJ2-6; tentatively, D is TRBD1 (5 bases). Trimming shortened V by 4 bases and J by 0 bases, and 10 bases separated the two germline ends. Per the germline V gene, CDR1 is SGHTA and CDR2 is FQGTGA. The CDR3 is 16 residues long.

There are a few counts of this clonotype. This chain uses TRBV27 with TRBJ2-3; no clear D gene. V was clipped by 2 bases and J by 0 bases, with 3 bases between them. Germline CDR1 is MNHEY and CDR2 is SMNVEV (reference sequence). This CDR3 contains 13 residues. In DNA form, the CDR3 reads TGTGCCAGCAGTTTAATGAGCACAGATACGCAGTATTTT. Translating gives CASSLMSTDTQYF.

CDR3 residues: CASSPQEGGGMNTEAFF. CDR3 nucleotides: TGTGCCAGCAGCCCTCAAGAAGGCGGGGGGATGAACACTGAAGCTTTCTTT. The J gene is TRBJ1-1, the V gene TRBV6-1, with D maybe TRBD1 (5 bases). CDR3 length: 17 amino acids. V was cut by 6 bases and J by 0 bases, with 20 bases left in between. Germline lookup yields CDR1 MNHNS and CDR2 SASEGT.